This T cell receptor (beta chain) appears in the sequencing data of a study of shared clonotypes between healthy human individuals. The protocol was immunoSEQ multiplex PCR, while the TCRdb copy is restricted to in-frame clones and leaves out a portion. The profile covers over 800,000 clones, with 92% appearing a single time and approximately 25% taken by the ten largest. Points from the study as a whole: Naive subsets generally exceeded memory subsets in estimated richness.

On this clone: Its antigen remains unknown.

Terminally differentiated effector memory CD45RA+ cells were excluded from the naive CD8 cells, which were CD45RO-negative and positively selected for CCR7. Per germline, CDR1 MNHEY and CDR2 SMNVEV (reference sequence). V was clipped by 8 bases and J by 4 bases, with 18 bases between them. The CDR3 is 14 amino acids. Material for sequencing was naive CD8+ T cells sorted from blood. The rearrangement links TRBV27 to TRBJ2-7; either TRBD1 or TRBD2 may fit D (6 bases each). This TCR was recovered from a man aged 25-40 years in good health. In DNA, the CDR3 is TGTGCCAGCGCCCCCGGGGGCGGTTGGTACGAGCAGTACTTC. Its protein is CASAPGGGWYEQYF.